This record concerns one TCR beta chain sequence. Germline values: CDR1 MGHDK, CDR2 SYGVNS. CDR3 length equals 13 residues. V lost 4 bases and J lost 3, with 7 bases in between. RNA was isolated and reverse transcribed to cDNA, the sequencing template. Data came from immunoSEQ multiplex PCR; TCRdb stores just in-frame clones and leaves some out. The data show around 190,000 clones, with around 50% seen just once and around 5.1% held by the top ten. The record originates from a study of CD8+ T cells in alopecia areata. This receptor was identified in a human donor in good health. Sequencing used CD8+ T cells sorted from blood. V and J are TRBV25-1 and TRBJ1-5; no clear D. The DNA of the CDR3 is TGTGCCAGCAGTGCAGGAGACAATCAGCCCCAGCATTTT. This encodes CASSAGDNQPQHF.